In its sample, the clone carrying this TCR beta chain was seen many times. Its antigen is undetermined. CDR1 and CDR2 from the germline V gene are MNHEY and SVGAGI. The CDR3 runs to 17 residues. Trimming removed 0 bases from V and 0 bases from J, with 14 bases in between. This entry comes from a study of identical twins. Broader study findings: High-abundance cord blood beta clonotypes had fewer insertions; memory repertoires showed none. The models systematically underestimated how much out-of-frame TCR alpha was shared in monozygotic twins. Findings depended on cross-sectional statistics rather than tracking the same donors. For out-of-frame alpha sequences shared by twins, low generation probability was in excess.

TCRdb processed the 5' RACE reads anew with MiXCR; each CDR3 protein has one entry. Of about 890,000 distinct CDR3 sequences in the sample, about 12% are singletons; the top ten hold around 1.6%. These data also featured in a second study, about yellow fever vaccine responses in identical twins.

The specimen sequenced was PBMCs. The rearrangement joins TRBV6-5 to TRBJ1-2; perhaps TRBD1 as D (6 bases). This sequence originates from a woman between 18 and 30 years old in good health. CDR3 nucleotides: TGTGCCAGCAGTTACTCGGCGTCGGGGGCAGCTAACTATGGCTACACCTTC. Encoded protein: CASSYSASGAANYGYTF.